The sequence of this T cell receptor beta chain was determined in a study of early T cells in non-severe SARS-CoV-2 infection. Across the whole study: Bulk RNA taken from unsorted whole blood was sequenced, leaving chains unpaired. Study results and limitations: The study's VDJdb matching favored anti-spike CD8 responses and missed private and CD4 specificities.

Researchers tagged individual cDNA molecules with unique molecular identifiers. TCRdb re-called the 5' RACE reads with MiXCR, one entry per CDR3 protein. Of approximately 68,000 distinct CDR3 sequences listed, around 9.1% are singletons. Germline V CDR1 and CDR2: DFQATT, SNEGSKA (reference sequence). This CDR3 is 14 amino acids long. Trimming removed 4 bases at V and 2 bases at J, with 12 bases between. This clonotype was counted at least ten times. What it recognizes is unknown. The chain carries TRBV20-1 and TRBJ1-5, with a weak D call TRBD1 (6 bases). The sequence was obtained from an adult who was a healthcare worker with PCR-confirmed SARS-CoV-2 infection or an uninfected control (not recorded which). The sample here was whole blood, taken at baseline. Written as DNA, the CDR3 is TGCAGTGCTACAACAGGGAGGGGCAATCAGCCCCAGCATTTT. It specifies CSATTGRGNQPQHF.